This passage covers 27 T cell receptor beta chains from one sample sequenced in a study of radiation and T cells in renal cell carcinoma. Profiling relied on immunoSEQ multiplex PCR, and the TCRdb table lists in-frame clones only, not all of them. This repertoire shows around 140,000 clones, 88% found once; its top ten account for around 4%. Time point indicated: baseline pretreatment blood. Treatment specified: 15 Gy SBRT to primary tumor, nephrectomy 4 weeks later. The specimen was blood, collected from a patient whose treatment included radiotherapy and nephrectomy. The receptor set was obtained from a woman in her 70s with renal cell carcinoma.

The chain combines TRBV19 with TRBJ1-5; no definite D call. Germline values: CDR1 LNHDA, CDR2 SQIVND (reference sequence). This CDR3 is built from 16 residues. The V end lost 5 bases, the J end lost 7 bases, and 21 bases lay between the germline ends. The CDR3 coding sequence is TGTGCCAGTAGTTCCCATCCCATGAGGAGGGAACAGCCCCAGCATTTT. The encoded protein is CASSSHPMRREQPQHF. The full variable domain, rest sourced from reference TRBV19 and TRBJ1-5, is DGGITQSPKYLFRKEGQNVTLSCEQNLNHDAMYWYRQDPGQGLRLIYYSQIVNDFQKGDIAEGYSVSREKKESFPLTVTSAQKNPTAFYLCASSSHPMRREQPQHFGDGTRLSIL.

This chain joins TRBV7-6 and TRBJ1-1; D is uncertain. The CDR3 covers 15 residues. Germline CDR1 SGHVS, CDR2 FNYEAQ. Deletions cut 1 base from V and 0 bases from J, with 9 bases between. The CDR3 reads CASSLEGLLNTEAFF. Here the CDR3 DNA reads TGTGCCAGCAGCTTAGAGGGCCTATTGAACACTGAAGCTTTCTTT.

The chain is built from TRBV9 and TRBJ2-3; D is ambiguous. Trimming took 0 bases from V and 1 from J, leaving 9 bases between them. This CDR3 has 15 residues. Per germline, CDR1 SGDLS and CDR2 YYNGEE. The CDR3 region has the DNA TGTGCCAGCAGCGTAGTTGCCCAGGGCACAGATACGCAGTATTTT. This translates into CASSVVAQGTDTQYF.

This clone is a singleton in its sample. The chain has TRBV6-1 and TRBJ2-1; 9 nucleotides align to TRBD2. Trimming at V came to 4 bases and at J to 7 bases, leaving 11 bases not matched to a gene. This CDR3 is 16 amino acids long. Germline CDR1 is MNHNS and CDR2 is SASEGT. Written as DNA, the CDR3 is TGTGCCAGCAGTGGGGAATGGCGGGGGGGTAGGAATGAGCAGTTCTTC. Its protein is CASSGEWRGGRNEQFF.

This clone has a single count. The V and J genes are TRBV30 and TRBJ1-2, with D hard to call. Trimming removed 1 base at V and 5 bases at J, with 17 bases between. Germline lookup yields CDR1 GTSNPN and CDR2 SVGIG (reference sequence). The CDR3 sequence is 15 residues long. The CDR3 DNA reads TGTGCCTGGAGTGAGTGGGGAGGGAGCGTATATGGCTACACCTTC. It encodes CAWSEWGGSVYGYTF. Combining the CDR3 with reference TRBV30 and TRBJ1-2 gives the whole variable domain SQTIHQWPATLVQPVGSPLSLECTVEGTSNPNLYWYRQAAGRGLQLLFYSVGIGQISSEVPQNLSASRPQDRQFILSSKKLLLSDSGFYLCAWSEWGGSVYGYTFGSGTRLTVV.

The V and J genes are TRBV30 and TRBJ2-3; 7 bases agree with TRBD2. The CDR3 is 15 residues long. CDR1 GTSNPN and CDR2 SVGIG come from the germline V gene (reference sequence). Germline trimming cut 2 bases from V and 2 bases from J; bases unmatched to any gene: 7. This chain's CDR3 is CAWSRERGDTDTQYF. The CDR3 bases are TGTGCCTGGAGTCGCGAACGGGGGGACACAGATACGCAGTATTTT.

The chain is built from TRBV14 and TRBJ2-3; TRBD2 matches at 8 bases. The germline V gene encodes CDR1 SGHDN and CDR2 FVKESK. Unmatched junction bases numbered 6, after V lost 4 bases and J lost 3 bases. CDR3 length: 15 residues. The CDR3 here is CASSPTSVGTDTQYF. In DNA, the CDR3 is TGTGCCAGCAGCCCGACTAGCGTCGGGACAGATACGCAGTATTTT.

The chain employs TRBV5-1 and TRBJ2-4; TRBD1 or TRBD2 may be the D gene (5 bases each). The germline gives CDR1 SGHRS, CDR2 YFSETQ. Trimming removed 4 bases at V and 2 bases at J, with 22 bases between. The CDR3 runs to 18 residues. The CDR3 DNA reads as TGCGCCAGCAGCGCAGAATTAACGGGGCTCTGGTCCAAAAACATTCAGTACTTC. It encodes CASSAELTGLWSKNIQYF.

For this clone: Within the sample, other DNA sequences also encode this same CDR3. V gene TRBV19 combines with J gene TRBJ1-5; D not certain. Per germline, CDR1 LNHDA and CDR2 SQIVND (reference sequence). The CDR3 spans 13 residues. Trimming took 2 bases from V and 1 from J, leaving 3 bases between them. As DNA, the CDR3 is TGTGCCAGTAGTATAAGCAGCAATCAGCCCCAGCATTTT. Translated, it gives CASSISSNQPQHF.

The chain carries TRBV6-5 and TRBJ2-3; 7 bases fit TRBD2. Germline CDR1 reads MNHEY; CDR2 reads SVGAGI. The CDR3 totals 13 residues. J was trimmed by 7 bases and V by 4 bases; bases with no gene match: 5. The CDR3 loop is CASSWGLLNTQYF. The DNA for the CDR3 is TGTGCCAGCAGTTGGGGACTATTAAATACGCAGTATTTT.

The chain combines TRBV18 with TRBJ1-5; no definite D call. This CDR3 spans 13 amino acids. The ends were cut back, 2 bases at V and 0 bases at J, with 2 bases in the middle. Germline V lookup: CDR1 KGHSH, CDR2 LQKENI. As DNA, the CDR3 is TGTGCCAGCTCACCAGCTAGCAATCAGCCCCAGCATTTT. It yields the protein CASSPASNQPQHF.

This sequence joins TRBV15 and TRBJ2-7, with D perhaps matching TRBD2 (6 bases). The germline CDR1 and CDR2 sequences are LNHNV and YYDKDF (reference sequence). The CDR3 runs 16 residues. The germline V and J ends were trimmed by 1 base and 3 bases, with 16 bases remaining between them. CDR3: CATSRVDRDSNYEQYF. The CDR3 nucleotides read TGTGCCACCAGCAGAGTTGACCGGGACTCAAACTACGAGCAGTACTTC. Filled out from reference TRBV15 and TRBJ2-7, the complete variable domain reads DAMVIQNPRYQVTQFGKPVTLSCSQTLNHNVMYWYQQKSSQAPKLLFHYYDKDFNNEADTPDNFQSRRPNTSFCFLDIRSPGLGDTAMYLCATSRVDRDSNYEQYFGPGTRLTVT.

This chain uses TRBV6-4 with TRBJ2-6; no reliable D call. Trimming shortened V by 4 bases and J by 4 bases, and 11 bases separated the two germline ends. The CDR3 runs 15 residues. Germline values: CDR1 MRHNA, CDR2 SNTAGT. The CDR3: CASSAPPQGANVLTF. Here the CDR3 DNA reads TGTGCCAGCAGTGCCCCTCCTCAGGGGGCCAACGTCCTGACTTTC.

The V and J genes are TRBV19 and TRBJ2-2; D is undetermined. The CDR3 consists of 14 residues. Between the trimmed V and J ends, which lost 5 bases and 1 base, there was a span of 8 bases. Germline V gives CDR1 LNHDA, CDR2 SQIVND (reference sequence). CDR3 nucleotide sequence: TGTGCCAGTAGTCCCCGACTGAACACCGGGGAGCTGTTTTTT. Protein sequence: CASSPRLNTGELFF.

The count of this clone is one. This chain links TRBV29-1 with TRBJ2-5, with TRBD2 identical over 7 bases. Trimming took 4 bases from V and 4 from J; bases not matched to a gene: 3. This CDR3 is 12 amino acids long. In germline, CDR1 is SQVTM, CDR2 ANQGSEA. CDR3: CSVVWGGETQYF. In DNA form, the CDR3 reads TGCAGCGTTGTTTGGGGGGGAGAGACCCAGTACTTC.

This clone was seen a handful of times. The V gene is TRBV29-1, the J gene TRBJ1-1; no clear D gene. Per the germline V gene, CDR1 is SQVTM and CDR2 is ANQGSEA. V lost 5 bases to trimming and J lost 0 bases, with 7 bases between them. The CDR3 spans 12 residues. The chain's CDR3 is CSVKQMNTEAFF. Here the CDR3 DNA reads TGCAGCGTTAAACAGATGAACACTGAAGCTTTCTTT.

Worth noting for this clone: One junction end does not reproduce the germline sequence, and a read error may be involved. The CDR3 spells CASSLGQQYNEQFF. CDR3 sequence (DNA): TGTGCTAGCAGCCTGGGACAGCAATACAATGAGCAGTTCTTC. The V call is TRBV7-7, the J call TRBJ2-1, with 7 bases matching TRBD1. Germline CDR1 and CDR2: SSHAT and FNYEAQ (reference sequence). The CDR3 extends over 14 amino acids.

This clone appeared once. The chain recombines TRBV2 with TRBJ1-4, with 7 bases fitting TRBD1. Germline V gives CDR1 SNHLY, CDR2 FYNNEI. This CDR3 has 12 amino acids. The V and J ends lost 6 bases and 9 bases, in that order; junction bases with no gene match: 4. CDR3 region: CASRETGKKLFF. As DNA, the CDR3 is TGTGCCAGCAGGGAGACAGGGAAAAAACTGTTTTTT.

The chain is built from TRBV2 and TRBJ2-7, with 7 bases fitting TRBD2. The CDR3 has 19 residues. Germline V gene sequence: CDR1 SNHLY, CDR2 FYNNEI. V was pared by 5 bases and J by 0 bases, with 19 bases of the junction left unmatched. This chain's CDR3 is CASSSPGEGPSILSYEQYF. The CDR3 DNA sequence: TGTGCCAGCAGTTCGCCGGGGGAGGGTCCAAGTATCCTCTCCTACGAGCAGTACTTC.

This chain's CDR3 is CASRASGTDTQYF. The CDR3 coding sequence is TGTGCCAGCAGAGCTTCAGGAACAGATACGCAGTATTTT. The chain combines TRBV6-4 with TRBJ2-3; D gene ambiguous. This CDR3 is 13 amino acids long. The germline gives CDR1 MRHNA, CDR2 SNTAGT. The V end was cut by 6 bases, the J end by 3 bases, with 10 bases between.

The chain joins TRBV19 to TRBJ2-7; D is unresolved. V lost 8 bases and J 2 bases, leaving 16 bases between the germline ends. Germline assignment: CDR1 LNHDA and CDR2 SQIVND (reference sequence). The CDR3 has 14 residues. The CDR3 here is CASRTPIPPYEQYF. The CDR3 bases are TGTGCCAGTCGAACCCCCATACCCCCCTACGAGCAGTACTTC.

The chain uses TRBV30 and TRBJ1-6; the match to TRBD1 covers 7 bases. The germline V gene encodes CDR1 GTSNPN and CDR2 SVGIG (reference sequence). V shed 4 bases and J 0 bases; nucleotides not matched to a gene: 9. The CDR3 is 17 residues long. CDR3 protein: CAWNQDRTSSYNSPLHF. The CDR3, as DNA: TGTGCCTGGAACCAGGACAGGACGAGCTCCTATAATTCACCCCTCCACTTT.

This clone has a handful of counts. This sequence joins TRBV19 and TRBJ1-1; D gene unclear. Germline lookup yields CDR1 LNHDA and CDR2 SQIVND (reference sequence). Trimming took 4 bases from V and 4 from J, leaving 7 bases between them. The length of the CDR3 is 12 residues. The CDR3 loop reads CASSKEGTEAFF. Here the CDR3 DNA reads TGTGCCAGTAGTAAAGAGGGCACTGAAGCTTTCTTT.

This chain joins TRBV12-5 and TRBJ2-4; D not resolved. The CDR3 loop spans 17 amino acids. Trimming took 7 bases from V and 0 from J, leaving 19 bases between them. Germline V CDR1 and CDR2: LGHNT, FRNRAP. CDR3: CASDPETHRVAKNIQYF. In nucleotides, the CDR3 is TGTGCTAGTGACCCCGAGACGCACAGAGTAGCCAAAAACATTCAGTACTTC.

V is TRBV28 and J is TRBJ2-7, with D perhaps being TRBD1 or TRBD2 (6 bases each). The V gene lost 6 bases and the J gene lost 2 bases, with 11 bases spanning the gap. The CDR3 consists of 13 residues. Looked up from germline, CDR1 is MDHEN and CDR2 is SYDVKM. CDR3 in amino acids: CASRGGRTYEQYF. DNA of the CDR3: TGTGCCAGCAGAGGGGGGCGGACCTACGAGCAGTACTTC.

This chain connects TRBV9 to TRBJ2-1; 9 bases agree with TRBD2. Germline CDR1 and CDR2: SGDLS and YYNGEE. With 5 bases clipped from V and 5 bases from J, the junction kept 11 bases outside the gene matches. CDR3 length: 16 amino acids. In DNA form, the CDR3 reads TGTGCCAGCAGTGGCAGGGCGGCTAGCGGGAACAATGAGCAGTTCTTC. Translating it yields CASSGRAASGNNEQFF.

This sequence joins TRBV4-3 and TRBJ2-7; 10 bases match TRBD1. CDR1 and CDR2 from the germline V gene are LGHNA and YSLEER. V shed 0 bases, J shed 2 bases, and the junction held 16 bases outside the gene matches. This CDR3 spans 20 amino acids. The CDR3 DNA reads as TGCGCCAGCAGCCAAGATCTAATGGGGATCGGGACAGGGGCTCCCTACGAGCAGTACTTC. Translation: CASSQDLMGIGTGAPYEQYF.